Each of the 28 T cell receptor beta chains below was sequenced from the same sample in a study of PD-1 blockade in classical Hodgkin lymphoma. Profiling relied on immunoSEQ multiplex PCR, and the TCRdb table lists in-frame clones only, not all of them. Here the sample spans roughly 30,000 clones, less than 85% being singletons. Documented time point: cycle 4 day 1 (C4D1), after 5 to 7 weeks of nivolumab. Every single patient, without exception, relapsed after autologous stem cell transplantation, and brentuximab vedotin exposure varied. Purification of CD4+ T cells from thawed PBMCs was performed via magnetic negative selection. The sample here was CD4+ T cells from blood, taken before the fourth cycle of nivolumab. These receptors were collected from a human donor with classical Hodgkin lymphoma.

CDR3 sequence: CASSPRPGQGGDTQYF. In nucleotides, the CDR3 is TGCGCCAGCAGCCCACGACCCGGACAGGGTGGAGATACGCAGTATTTT. The chain uses TRBV5-1 and TRBJ2-3; TRBD1 matches at 8 bases. This CDR3 has 16 amino acids. V lost 4 bases to trimming and J lost 5 bases; unmatched junction nucleotides: 12. Per the germline V gene, CDR1 is SGHRS and CDR2 is YFSETQ.

The chain couples TRBV5-4 to TRBJ2-7; TRBD1 agrees at 11 bases. This CDR3 contains 15 residues. CDR1 is SGHNT, CDR2 YYREEE, per germline (reference sequence). After removal of 4 bases from V and 3 bases from J, the junction contained 6 bases not matched to a gene. The DNA of the CDR3 is TGTGCCAGCAGCCAGGACAGGGGGCCCCTCTACGAGCAGTACTTC. The encoded protein is CASSQDRGPLYEQYF.

This clone came up once. The chain carries TRBV2 and TRBJ2-7; 10 positions agree with TRBD1. The V gene's germline CDR1 is SNHLY and CDR2 FYNNEI. The CDR3 runs to 15 residues. The trim removed 7 bases at V and 4 bases at J, leaving 10 bases unmatched. CDR3 protein: CASTRDRGSWYEQYF. The CDR3 nucleotides read TGTGCCAGCACTCGGGACAGGGGTTCTTGGTACGAGCAGTACTTC.

This chain links TRBV18 with TRBJ2-1, with TRBD2 as a possible D gene (5 bases). This CDR3 is 19 amino acids long. V was clipped by 3 bases and J by 0 bases, with 21 bases between them. Germline CDR1 and CDR2: KGHSH and LQKENI. CDR3 DNA: TGTGCCAGCTCACCCTACCCACTAGAATCCGGATACTCCTACAATGAGCAGTTCTTC. This sequence encodes CASSPYPLESGYSYNEQFF.

CDR3 region: CASSQGTGGETQYF. DNA of the CDR3: TGCGCCAGCAGCCAAGGGACAGGGGGTGAGACCCAGTACTTC. The V call is TRBV4-3, the J call TRBJ2-5; TRBD1 aligns across 10 bases. V lost 1 base to trimming and J lost 5 bases; unmatched junction nucleotides: 1. This CDR3 is built from 14 residues. Looked up from germline, CDR1 is LGHNA and CDR2 is YSLEER.

The chain combines TRBV2 with TRBJ1-2; no clear D gene. The CDR3 covers 11 residues. The germline V gene has CDR1 SNHLY and CDR2 FYNNEI. Trimming left V 6 bases short and J 4 bases short, with 6 bases between. The CDR3 DNA reads as TGTGCCAGCAGCCCGCTCTATGGCTACACCTTC. Protein sequence: CASSPLYGYTF. The variable domain in full, with the rest retrieved from reference TRBV2 and TRBJ1-2, is EPEVTQTPSHQVTQMGQEVILRCVPISNHLYFYWYRQILGQKVEFLVSFYNNEISEKSEIFDDQFSVERPDGSNFTLKIRSTKLEDSAMYFCASSPLYGYTFGSGTRLTVV.

CDR3 coding DNA: TGCGCCAGCCGAGGTACGGGACACAGCACCGGGGAGCTGTTTTTT. Translated: CASRGTGHSTGELFF. The V call is TRBV5-1, the J call TRBJ2-2, with D tentatively TRBD1 (6 bases). The CDR3 contains 15 residues. Per the germline V gene, CDR1 is SGHRS and CDR2 is YFSETQ. V lost 7 bases and J 4 bases, leaving 17 bases between the germline ends.

The chain employs TRBV4-1 and TRBJ2-5; the D gene is possibly TRBD2 (5 bases). Trimming shortened V by 2 bases and J by 1 base, and 14 bases separated the two germline ends. The germline CDR1 and CDR2 sequences are MGHRA and YSYEKL. The CDR3 length is 16 residues. CDR3 sequence reads: CASSQPGGQSQETQYF. CDR3 sequence (DNA): TGCGCCAGCAGCCAACCCGGAGGTCAGAGCCAAGAGACCCAGTACTTC.

The chain employs TRBV7-3 and TRBJ2-2; 9 nucleotides line up with TRBD1. The CDR3 is 16 amino acids. J gave up 5 bases and V 5 bases, and 9 bases lay outside the gene matches. Germline CDR1 SGHTA, CDR2 FQGTGA. CDR3 loop: CASSPRTGAGTGELFF. Here the CDR3 DNA reads TGTGCCAGCAGCCCACGGACAGGGGCGGGGACCGGGGAGCTGTTTTTT.

This clone has a single count. This sequence joins TRBV5-1 and TRBJ2-7, with 7 bases matching TRBD1. The V and J ends lost 3 bases and 4 bases, in that order; junction bases with no gene match: 7. Germline V lookup: CDR1 SGHRS, CDR2 YFSETQ. This CDR3 contains 14 residues. The CDR3 loop reads CASSYPGQVYEQYF. The DNA of the CDR3 is TGCGCCAGCAGCTACCCCGGACAGGTATACGAGCAGTACTTC.

The J gene is TRBJ2-7, the V gene TRBV6-6; TRBD1 aligns across 7 bases. The ends lost 2 bases at V and 3 bases at J; junction bases unmatched: 7. Germline V gene lookup returns CDR1 MNHNY and CDR2 SVGAGI (reference sequence). CDR3 length: 15 amino acids. The CDR3 loop is CASSYLRGQNYEQYF. In DNA form, the CDR3 reads TGTGCCAGCAGTTACCTCCGGGGACAGAACTACGAGCAGTACTTC.

The rearrangement joins TRBV6-5 to TRBJ2-7, with D tentatively TRBD1 or TRBD2 (5 bases each). With 4 bases removed from V and 5 bases from J, the gap between germline ends came to 15 bases. Germline loops: CDR1 MNHEY, CDR2 SVGAGI. The CDR3 spans 14 residues. The CDR3 DNA reads as TGTGCCAGCAGTTGGGAGACAGCTTCCAACGAGCAGTACTTC. It specifies CASSWETASNEQYF.

J is TRBJ1-5 and V is TRBV19, with D tentatively TRBD1 (6 bases). CDR1 and CDR2 (germline): LNHDA, SQIVND (reference sequence). V lost 3 bases and J 5 bases, leaving 11 bases between the germline ends. The CDR3 runs to 14 residues. CDR3 residues: CASSMGGGYQPQHF. Written as DNA, the CDR3 is TGTGCCAGTAGTATGGGGGGGGGCTATCAGCCCCAGCATTTT.

The V and J genes are TRBV27 and TRBJ2-3; D remains unclear. The germline V gene has CDR1 MNHEY and CDR2 SMNVEV (reference sequence). CDR3 size: 16 residues. V was cut by 4 bases and J by 2 bases, with 16 bases left in between. The CDR3 DNA is TGTGCCAGCAGTTCCCCCTGGGCAGAGCTCACAGATACGCAGTATTTT. It specifies CASSSPWAELTDTQYF.

The V and J genes are TRBV6-5 and TRBJ1-2; no clear D. From germline, CDR1 is MNHEY and CDR2 SVGAGI. The CDR3 runs to 14 residues. V was clipped by 6 bases and J by 4 bases, with 15 bases between them. CDR3 sequence: CASREAQESYGYTF. The CDR3 DNA follows: TGTGCCAGCAGGGAAGCTCAGGAGAGCTATGGCTACACCTTC.

The chain recombines TRBV2 with TRBJ2-3; TRBD1 aligns across 8 bases. Germline CDR1 reads SNHLY; CDR2 reads FYNNEI. CDR3 size: 18 residues. The ends lost 6 bases at V and 6 bases at J; junction bases unmatched: 20. Here the CDR3 DNA reads TGTGCCAGCAGCGATAAAAGGACAGGGCCAAATCTAGGGGATACGCAGTATTTT. This codes for CASSDKRTGPNLGDTQYF.

This chain joins TRBV27 and TRBJ2-1; 14 nucleotides align to TRBD2. Trimming removed 6 bases from V and 8 bases from J; junction bases left unmatched: 12. CDR1 MNHEY and CDR2 SMNVEV come from the germline V gene (reference sequence). CDR3 size: 17 residues. Written as DNA, the CDR3 is TGTGCCAGCAGCTATACGAGGACTAGCGGGAGGTGGCATGAGCAGTTCTTC. Protein product: CASSYTRTSGRWHEQFF.

The chain uses TRBV7-9 and TRBJ1-3; D perhaps matches TRBD1 (6 bases). Trimming stripped 3 bases from V and 1 base from J, with 10 bases between. Germline V gives CDR1 SEHNR, CDR2 FQNEAQ (reference sequence). The CDR3 is 15 amino acids. The CDR3 nucleotides read TGTGCCAGCAGCTTGAGACAGGCGTCTGGAAACACCATATATTTT. Residues: CASSLRQASGNTIYF.

The rearrangement links TRBV18 to TRBJ1-3; 7 bases fit TRBD1. Germline CDR1 reads KGHSH; CDR2 reads LQKENI. Trimming took 5 bases from V and 3 from J; bases not matched to a gene: 4. This CDR3 contains 14 residues. The CDR3 nucleotides are TGTGCCAGCTCAGCAACAGGGGATGGAAACACCATATATTTT. Translating it yields CASSATGDGNTIYF.

The chain's CDR3 is CASSLGGGIPQETQYF. In nucleotides, the CDR3 is TGTGCCAGCAGCTTAGGAGGGGGAATCCCCCAAGAGACCCAGTACTTC. The chain is built from TRBV7-6 and TRBJ2-5; D perhaps matches TRBD1 (6 bases). This CDR3 is built from 16 residues. The ends were cut back, 1 base at V and 1 base at J, with 13 bases in the middle. From germline, CDR1 is SGHVS and CDR2 FNYEAQ.

V and J are TRBV7-2 and TRBJ1-4; weak D call: TRBD1 (6 bases). The V end was cut by 7 bases, the J end by 7 bases, with 19 bases between. The CDR3 covers 15 residues. Germline lookup yields CDR1 SGHTA and CDR2 FQGNSA. The CDR3 loop is CASTLGGAHGEKLFF. In DNA form, the CDR3 reads TGTGCCAGCACCCTAGGGGGGGCGCATGGTGAAAAACTGTTTTTT.

This chain joins TRBV6-5 and TRBJ2-3; D may be TRBD1 (6 bases). Looked up from germline, CDR1 is MNHEY and CDR2 is SVGAGI. This CDR3 spans 15 amino acids. V shed 6 bases and J shed 8 bases, with 21 bases lying between them. This chain's CDR3 is CASSSVRQAVGTQYF. CDR3 DNA: TGTGCCAGCAGCTCCGTCCGACAGGCTGTGGGTACGCAGTATTTT.

This clone was observed a single time. The chain combines TRBV4-1 with TRBJ2-5, with TRBD2 matching 15 bases. The V gene's germline CDR1 is MGHRA and CDR2 YSYEKL. This CDR3 comprises 18 residues. V gave up 0 bases and J gave up 2 bases; unmatched junction bases: 4. The CDR3: CASSQDLGLAGGQETQYF. The CDR3 DNA is TGCGCCAGCAGCCAAGATCTCGGACTAGCGGGGGGGCAAGAGACCCAGTACTTC.

CDR3: CASSVGIGQGAGTEAFF. The CDR3 coding sequence is TGTGCCAGCAGCGTAGGGATTGGGCAGGGGGCCGGCACTGAAGCTTTCTTT. This rearrangement joins TRBV9 to TRBJ1-1, with 8 positions matching TRBD1. V was pared by 0 bases and J by 4 bases, with 11 bases of the junction left unmatched. The germline V gene encodes CDR1 SGDLS and CDR2 YYNGEE. This CDR3 is 17 amino acids long.

The J gene is TRBJ2-5, the V gene TRBV6-5; possibly TRBD2 for D (6 bases). Deletions cut 7 bases from V and 0 bases from J, with 9 bases between. The CDR3 contains 13 residues. In germline, CDR1 is MNHEY, CDR2 SVGAGI. The CDR3 coding sequence is TGTGCCAGCACGGGGGTTAACCAAGAGACCCAGTACTTC. This codes for CASTGVNQETQYF.

The rearrangement links TRBV19 to TRBJ1-4; D gene ambiguous. CDR1 is LNHDA, CDR2 SQIVND, per germline (reference sequence). The CDR3 has 15 amino acids. With 8 bases removed from V and 5 bases from J, the gap between germline ends came to 18 bases. The CDR3 DNA follows: TGTGCCAGTTTGGGTCGTGGAGCCTTAAATGAAAAACTGTTTTTT. Amino acids: CASLGRGALNEKLFF.

The chain is built from TRBV2 and TRBJ1-2; 10 bases map to TRBD1. CDR3 size: 16 residues. In germline, CDR1 is SNHLY, CDR2 FYNNEI. Trimming at V came to 2 bases and at J to 7 bases, leaving 10 bases not matched to a gene. For the CDR3, the DNA is TGTGCCAGCAGTGAATTAAGGGGACAGGGGAGGGGTGGCTACACCTTC. Protein sequence: CASSELRGQGRGGYTF.

The V gene is TRBV7-2, the J gene TRBJ1-2; 8 bases map to TRBD1. V lost 9 bases, J lost 8 bases, and 8 bases stayed unmatched. The length of the CDR3 is 12 residues. Germline values: CDR1 SGHTA, CDR2 FQGNSA. The CDR3 region is CASDDRGLGYTF. The CDR3 DNA reads TGTGCCAGTGACGACAGGGGCTTAGGCTACACCTTC.